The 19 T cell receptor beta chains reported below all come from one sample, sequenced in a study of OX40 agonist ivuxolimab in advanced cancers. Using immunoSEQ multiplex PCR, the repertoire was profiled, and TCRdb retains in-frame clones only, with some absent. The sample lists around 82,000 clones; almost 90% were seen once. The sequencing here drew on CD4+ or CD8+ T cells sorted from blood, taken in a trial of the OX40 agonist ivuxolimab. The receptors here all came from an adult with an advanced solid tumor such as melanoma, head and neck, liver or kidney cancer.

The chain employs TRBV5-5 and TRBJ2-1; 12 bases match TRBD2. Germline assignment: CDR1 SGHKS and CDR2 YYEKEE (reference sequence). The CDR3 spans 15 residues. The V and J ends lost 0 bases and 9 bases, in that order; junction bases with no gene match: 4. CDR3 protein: CASSLVSSGRGEQFF. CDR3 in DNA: TGTGCCAGCAGCTTGGTTTCTAGCGGGAGGGGTGAGCAGTTCTTC.

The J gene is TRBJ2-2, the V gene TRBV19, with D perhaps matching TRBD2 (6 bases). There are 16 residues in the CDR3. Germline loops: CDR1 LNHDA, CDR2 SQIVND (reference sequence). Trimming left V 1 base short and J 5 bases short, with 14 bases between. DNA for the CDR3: TGTGCCAGTAGTATAGCCGGGGAGGTGGGGACCGGGGAGCTGTTTTTT. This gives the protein CASSIAGEVGTGELFF.

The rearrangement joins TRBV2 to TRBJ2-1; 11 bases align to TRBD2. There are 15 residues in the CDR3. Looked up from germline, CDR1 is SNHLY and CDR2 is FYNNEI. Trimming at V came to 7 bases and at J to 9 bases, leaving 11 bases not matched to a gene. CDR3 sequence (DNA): TGTGCCAGCACCTTACTAGCGGGAGTGACGGGTGAGCAGTTCTTC. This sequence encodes CASTLLAGVTGEQFF. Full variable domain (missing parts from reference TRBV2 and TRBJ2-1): EPEVTQTPSHQVTQMGQEVILRCVPISNHLYFYWYRQILGQKVEFLVSFYNNEISEKSEIFDDQFSVERPDGSNFTLKIRSTKLEDSAMYFCASTLLAGVTGEQFFGPGTRLTVL.

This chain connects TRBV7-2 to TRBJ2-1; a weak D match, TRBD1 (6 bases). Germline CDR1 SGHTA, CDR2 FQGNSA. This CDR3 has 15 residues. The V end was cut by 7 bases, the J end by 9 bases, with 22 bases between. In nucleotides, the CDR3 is TGTGCCAGCACCTTTTACATTCGGAGCAGGGGTGAGCAGTTCTTC. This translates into CASTFYIRSRGEQFF.

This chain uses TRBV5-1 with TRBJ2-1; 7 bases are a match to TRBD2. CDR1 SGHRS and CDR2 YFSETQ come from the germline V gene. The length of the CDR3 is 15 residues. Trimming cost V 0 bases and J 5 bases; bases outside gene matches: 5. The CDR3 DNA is TGCGCCAGCAGCTTGGTGGCGGGGGATCACAATGAGCAGTTCTTC. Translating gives CASSLVAGDHNEQFF.

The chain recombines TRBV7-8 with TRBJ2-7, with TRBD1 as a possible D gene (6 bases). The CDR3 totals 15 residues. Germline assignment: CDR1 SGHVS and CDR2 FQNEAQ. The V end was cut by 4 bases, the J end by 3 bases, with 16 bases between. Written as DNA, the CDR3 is TGTGCCAGCAGCTATCTCGTTGGGGGCGGCTACGAGCAGTACTTC. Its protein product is CASSYLVGGGYEQYF.

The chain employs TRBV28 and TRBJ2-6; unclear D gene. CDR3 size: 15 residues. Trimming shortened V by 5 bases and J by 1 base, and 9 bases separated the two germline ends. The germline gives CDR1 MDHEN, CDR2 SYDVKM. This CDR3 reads CASSPMGSGANVLTF. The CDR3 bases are TGTGCCAGCAGTCCCATGGGTTCTGGGGCCAACGTCCTGACTTTC.

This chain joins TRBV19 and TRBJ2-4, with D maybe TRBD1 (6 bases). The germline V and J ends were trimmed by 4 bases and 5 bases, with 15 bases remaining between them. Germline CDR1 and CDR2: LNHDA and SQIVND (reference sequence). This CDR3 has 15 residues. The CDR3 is CASSRDEWGQNIQYF. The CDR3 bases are TGTGCCAGTAGTAGGGACGAGTGGGGGCAAAACATTCAGTACTTC.

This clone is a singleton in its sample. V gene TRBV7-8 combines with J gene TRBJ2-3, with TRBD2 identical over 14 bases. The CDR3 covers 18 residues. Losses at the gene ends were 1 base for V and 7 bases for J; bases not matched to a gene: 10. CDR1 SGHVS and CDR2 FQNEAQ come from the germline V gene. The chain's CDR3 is CASSLEPPGLAGVNTQYF. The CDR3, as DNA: TGTGCCAGCAGCTTAGAACCTCCGGGACTAGCGGGAGTAAATACGCAGTATTTT.

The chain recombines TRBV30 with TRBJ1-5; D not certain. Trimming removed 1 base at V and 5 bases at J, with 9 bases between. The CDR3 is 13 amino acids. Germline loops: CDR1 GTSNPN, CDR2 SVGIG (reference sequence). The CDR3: CAWSEGRDQPQHF. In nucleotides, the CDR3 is TGTGCCTGGAGTGAGGGTAGAGATCAGCCCCAGCATTTT.

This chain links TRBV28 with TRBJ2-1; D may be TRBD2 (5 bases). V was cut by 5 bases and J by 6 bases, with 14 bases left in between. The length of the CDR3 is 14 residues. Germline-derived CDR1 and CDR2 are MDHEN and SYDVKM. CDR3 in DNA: TGTGCCAGCAGTCCCCGTGGAGGAATCAATGAGCAGTTCTTC. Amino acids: CASSPRGGINEQFF. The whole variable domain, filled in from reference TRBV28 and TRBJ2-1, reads DVKVTQSSRYLVKRTGEKVFLECVQDMDHENMFWYRQDPGLGLRLIYFSYDVKMKEKGDIPEGYSVSREKKERFSLILESASTNQTSMYLCASSPRGGINEQFFGPGTRLTVL.

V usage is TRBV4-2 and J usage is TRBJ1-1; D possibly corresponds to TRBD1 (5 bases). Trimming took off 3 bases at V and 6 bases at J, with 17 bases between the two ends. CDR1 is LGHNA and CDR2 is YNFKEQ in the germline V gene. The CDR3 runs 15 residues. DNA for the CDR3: TGTGCCAGCAGCCATCAAAGGGGCACCCTATCTGAAGCTTTCTTT. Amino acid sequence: CASSHQRGTLSEAFF.

CDR3 nucleotide sequence: TGTGCCAGCAGGACAGAAATGAACACTGAAGCTTTCTTT. This sequence encodes CASRTEMNTEAFF. This chain joins TRBV6-1 and TRBJ1-1; D is possibly TRBD1 (5 bases). The CDR3 loop spans 13 amino acids. Trimming removed 6 bases at V and 0 bases at J, with 8 bases between. Germline loops: CDR1 MNHNS, CDR2 SASEGT.

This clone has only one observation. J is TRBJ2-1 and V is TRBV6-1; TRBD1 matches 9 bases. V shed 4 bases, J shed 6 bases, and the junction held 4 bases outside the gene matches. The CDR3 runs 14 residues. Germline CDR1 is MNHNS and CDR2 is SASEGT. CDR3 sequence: CASSAGTGFNEQFF. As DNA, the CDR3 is TGTGCCAGCAGTGCCGGGACAGGGTTCAATGAGCAGTTCTTC.

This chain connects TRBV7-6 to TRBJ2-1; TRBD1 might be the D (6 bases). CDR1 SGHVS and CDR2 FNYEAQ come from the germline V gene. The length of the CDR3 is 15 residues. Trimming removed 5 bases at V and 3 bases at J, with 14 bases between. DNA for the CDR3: TGTGCCAGCAGCCTACGACAGGACTTCTACAATGAGCAGTTCTTC. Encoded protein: CASSLRQDFYNEQFF. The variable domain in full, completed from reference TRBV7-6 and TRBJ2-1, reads GAGVSQSPRYKVTKRGQDVALRCDPISGHVSLYWYRQALGQGPEFLTYFNYEAQQDKSGLPNDRFSAERPEGSISTLTIQRTEQRDSAMYRCASSLRQDFYNEQFFGPGTRLTVL.

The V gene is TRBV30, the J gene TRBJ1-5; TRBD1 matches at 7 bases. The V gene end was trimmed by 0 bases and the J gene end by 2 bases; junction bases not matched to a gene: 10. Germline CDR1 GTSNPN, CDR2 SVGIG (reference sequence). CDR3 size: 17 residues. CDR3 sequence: CAWSVEGQPVGNQPQHF. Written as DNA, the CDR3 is TGTGCCTGGAGTGTCGAGGGACAGCCGGTTGGCAATCAGCCCCAGCATTTT.

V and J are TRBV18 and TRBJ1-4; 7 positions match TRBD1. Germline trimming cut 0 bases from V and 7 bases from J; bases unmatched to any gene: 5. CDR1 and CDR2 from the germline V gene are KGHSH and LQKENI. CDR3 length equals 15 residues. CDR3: CASSPPTGRSEKLFF. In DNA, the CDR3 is TGTGCCAGCTCACCACCGACAGGGCGGAGTGAAAAACTGTTTTTT. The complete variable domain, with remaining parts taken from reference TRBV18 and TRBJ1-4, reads NAGVMQNPRHLVRRRGQEARLRCSPMKGHSHVYWYRQLPEEGLKFMVYLQKENIIDESGMPKERFSAEFPKEGPSILRIQQVVRGDSAAYFCASSPPTGRSEKLFFGSGTQLSVL.

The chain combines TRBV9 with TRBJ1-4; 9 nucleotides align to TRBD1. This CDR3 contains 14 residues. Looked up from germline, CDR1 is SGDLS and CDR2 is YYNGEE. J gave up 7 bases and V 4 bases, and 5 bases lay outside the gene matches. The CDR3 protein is CASSPRTGVEKLFF. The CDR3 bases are TGTGCCAGCAGCCCCCGGACAGGGGTTGAAAAACTGTTTTTT.

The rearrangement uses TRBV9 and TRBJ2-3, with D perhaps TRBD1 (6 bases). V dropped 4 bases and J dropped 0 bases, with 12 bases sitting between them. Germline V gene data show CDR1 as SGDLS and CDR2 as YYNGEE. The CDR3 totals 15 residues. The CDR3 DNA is TGTGCCAGCAGCCCGGACAGATTAAGCACAGATACGCAGTATTTT. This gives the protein CASSPDRLSTDTQYF. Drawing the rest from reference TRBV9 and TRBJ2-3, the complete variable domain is DSGVTQTPKHLITATGQRVTLRCSPRSGDLSVYWYQQSLDQGLQFLIQYYNGEERAKGNILERFSAQQFPDLHSELNLSSLELGDSALYFCASSPDRLSTDTQYFGPGTRLTVL.